The clone carrying this TCR beta chain was detected ten times or more. Its antigen is unidentified. A single record per CDR3 protein comes from TCRdb applying MiXCR to the 5' RACE reads. In the table there are more than 60,000 distinct CDR3 sequences, over 5% of which are singletons. These data come from a study of CD8 T cells in ankylosing spondylitis. Overall study findings and caveats: The authors reported significant enrichment of disease-linked clones in matched ankylosing spondylitis synovial fluid. Prior literature has documented some motif variants in synovial fluid and blood from reactive arthritis.

This CDR3 contains 13 residues. The germline gives CDR1 SNHLY, CDR2 FYNNEI. V was pared by 9 bases and J by 4 bases, with 5 bases of the junction left unmatched. The specimen was synovial fluid, either unsorted or a sorted T cell fraction (not recorded which). The receptor was derived from a male donor with ankylosing spondylitis. The chain couples TRBV2 to TRBJ2-2; the match to TRBD2 covers 7 bases. This CDR3 is CARRERGTGELFF. The CDR3 coding sequence is TGTGCCAGGCGGGAGAGGGGCACCGGGGAGCTGTTTTTT.